Below are 22 T cell receptor beta chains sequenced from a single sample in a study of regulatory T cells in long-lasting Graves disease. Time point: persistent/refractory GD, antithyroid drugs over 5 years with positive TRAb. Scientists built the TCR library using RNA that was extracted from PBMCs. Building the TCR beta libraries relied on iRepertoire HTBI primers, and CDR3 regions underwent Arm-PCR. TCRdb redid the calling of the multiplex PCR reads with MiXCR, one entry per CDR3 protein. Of about 460,000 distinct CDR3 sequences listed, about 20% are singletons. The material was peripheral blood mononuclear cells (PBMCs), obtained when the disease was refractory, from a patient treated with antithyroid drugs. These receptor sequences come from a female donor with Graves disease.

The table lists this clonotype with many counts. The chain uses TRBV7-2 and TRBJ1-6, with 7 bases aligning to TRBD1. CDR3 length equals 15 residues. Germline lookup yields CDR1 SGHTA and CDR2 FQGNSA. With V trimmed by 1 base and J by 6 bases, 3 bases remained unmatched. The DNA of the CDR3 is TGTGCCAGCAGCTTAGAGGGGGCTCTTAATTCACCCCTCCACTTT. This codes for CASSLEGALNSPLHF.

This clonotype showed up just a few times. This sequence joins TRBV12-3 or TRBV12-4 and TRBJ2-7; D remains ambiguous. Trimming removed 5 bases at V and 0 bases at J, with 8 bases between. The CDR3 sequence is 13 residues long. For the CDR3, the DNA is TGTGCCAGCAGTCACGGGCCCTCCTACGAGCAGTACTTC. Its translation: CASSHGPSYEQYF.

The V and J genes are TRBV27 and TRBJ1-5; D call uncertain. V dropped 1 base and J dropped 5 bases, with 9 bases sitting between them. The CDR3 runs 14 residues. Germline V lookup: CDR1 MNHEY, CDR2 SMNVEV (reference sequence). The CDR3 DNA follows: TGTGCCAGCAGTTTATTTAACGGCGATCAGCCCCAGCATTTT. Translating gives CASSLFNGDQPQHF.

This clonotype was picked up a small number of times. The V and J genes are TRBV30 and TRBJ1-1; D not certain. CDR3 length: 13 residues. The germline V and J ends were trimmed by 2 bases and 0 bases, with 7 bases remaining between them. Germline V gene sequence: CDR1 GTSNPN, CDR2 SVGIG (reference sequence). Written as DNA, the CDR3 is TGTGCCTGGAGTCCCGACTTGAACACTGAAGCTTTCTTT. This codes for CAWSPDLNTEAFF. The full variable domain, in which reference TRBV30 and TRBJ1-1 provide the parts outside the CDR3, is SQTIHQWPATLVQPVGSPLSLECTVEGTSNPNLYWYRQAAGRGLQLLFYSVGIGQISSEVPQNLSASRPQDRQFILSSKKLLLSDSGFYLCAWSPDLNTEAFFGQGTRLTVV.

This clonotype was counted between two and nine times. The chain carries TRBV6-5 and TRBJ2-4; 8 nucleotides agree with TRBD2. CDR3 length: 16 residues. Per germline, CDR1 MNHEY and CDR2 SVGAGI. With V trimmed by 2 bases and J by 7 bases, 10 bases remained unmatched. In DNA form, the CDR3 reads TGTGCCAGCAGTTACGGACGCCCGGGAGGGTTGAACATTCAGTACTTC. Residues: CASSYGRPGGLNIQYF.

This clonotype was detected many times. The V call is TRBV12-3 or TRBV12-4, the J call TRBJ2-7; 11 bases match TRBD2. This CDR3 has 17 residues. V was pared by 0 bases and J by 7 bases, with 11 bases of the junction left unmatched. This CDR3 is CASSLAILSGRAKEQYF. The CDR3 DNA reads TGTGCCAGCAGTTTAGCCATTCTTAGCGGGAGGGCAAAAGAGCAGTACTTC.

In its sample, this clonotype was seen many times. The chain carries TRBV28 and TRBJ1-2; D unclear. The V gene's germline CDR1 is MDHEN and CDR2 SYDVKM. V was clipped by 5 bases and J by 5 bases, with 12 bases between them. The CDR3 consists of 13 residues. The CDR3 protein is CASSPGVFYGYTF. The CDR3 nucleotides are TGTGCCAGCAGTCCCGGGGTTTTTTATGGCTACACCTTC.

In its sample, this clonotype was seen many times. This chain uses TRBV2 with TRBJ2-2, with 12 bases aligning to TRBD2. The CDR3 is 18 residues long. Germline CDR1 is SNHLY and CDR2 is FYNNEI. Trimming at V came to 0 bases and at J to 7 bases, leaving 9 bases not matched to a gene. CDR3 DNA sequence: TGTGCCAGCAGTGAAGCGCTTGGACTAGCGGGATTTAGCGGGGAGCTGTTTTTT. This translates into CASSEALGLAGFSGELFF.

The sample holds many counts of this clonotype. The rearrangement links TRBV2 to TRBJ1-2, with TRBD1 matching 8 bases. CDR1 and CDR2 (germline): SNHLY, FYNNEI. V shed 6 bases and J 0 bases; nucleotides not matched to a gene: 0. This CDR3 has 13 amino acids. CDR3 sequence reads: CASRTGANYGYTF. The CDR3 nucleotides read TGTGCCAGCAGGACAGGGGCTAACTATGGCTACACCTTC.

The rearrangement joins TRBV5-6 to TRBJ2-7; D perhaps matches TRBD2 (5 bases). Germline CDR1 reads SGHDT; CDR2 reads YYEEEE. The ends were cut back, 2 bases at V and 4 bases at J, with 10 bases in the middle. The CDR3 is made up of 13 amino acids. The CDR3, as DNA: TGTGCCAGCAGCTTCTTTTCGGGGTACGAGCAGTACTTC. Translated: CASSFFSGYEQYF.

The table lists this clonotype with many counts. The chain uses TRBV7-9 and TRBJ1-1; unclear D gene. The ends were cut back, 2 bases at V and 1 base at J, with 17 bases in the middle. Looked up from germline, CDR1 is SEHNR and CDR2 is FQNEAQ (reference sequence). CDR3 length equals 17 residues. CDR3 nucleotides: TGTGCCAGCAGCTTAATCTTGAGGCGAACCGGGAACACTGAAGCTTTCTTT. This translates into CASSLILRRTGNTEAFF.

This clonotype was recorded many times. The rearrangement joins TRBV6-2 or TRBV6-3 to TRBJ2-7; D gene ambiguous. Germline V gene sequence: CDR1 MNHEY, CDR2 SVGEGT. Trimming removed 8 bases at V and 1 base at J, with 12 bases between. CDR3 length equals 13 residues. The CDR3 DNA is TGTGCCAGCCACAAACCAGCTTCCTACGAGCAGTACTTC. This gives the protein CASHKPASYEQYF.

This clonotype showed up many times. The V gene is TRBV7-3, the J gene TRBJ2-2; D is undetermined. Germline assignment: CDR1 SGHTA and CDR2 FQGTGA. The V end lost 5 bases, the J end lost 1 base, and 5 bases lay between the germline ends. The CDR3 extends over 13 amino acids. CDR3 protein: CASSPQNTGELFF. The CDR3 bases are TGTGCCAGCAGCCCTCAGAACACCGGGGAGCTGTTTTTT.

This clonotype came up once. V and J are TRBV12-3 or TRBV12-4 and TRBJ2-3; TRBD1 is a possible D gene (5 bases). V lost 6 bases, J lost 2 bases, and 18 bases lay in between. The CDR3 runs to 16 residues. The CDR3: CASSRQQVGLTDTQYF. The CDR3 DNA follows: TGTGCCAGCAGCCGCCAACAGGTTGGGCTCACAGATACGCAGTATTTT.

This clonotype was observed many times. The chain has TRBV3-1 and TRBJ1-4; the D gene is possibly TRBD1 (5 bases). Trimming pared 3 bases from V and 8 bases from J, leaving 10 bases between. This CDR3 spans 13 amino acids. Per the germline V gene, CDR1 is LGHDT and CDR2 is YNNKEL (reference sequence). The CDR3: CASSHPGTEKLFF. The CDR3 nucleotides are TGTGCCAGCAGCCACCCTGGGACGGAAAAACTGTTTTTT.

J is TRBJ2-2 and V is TRBV12-3 or TRBV12-4; TRBD1 matches at 10 bases. Unmatched junction bases numbered 7, after V lost 7 bases and J lost 5 bases. The CDR3 length is 15 residues. CDR3 nucleotide sequence: TGTGCCAGCACCCTCGGGACAGGGGTAACCGGGGAGCTGTTTTTT. The encoded protein is CASTLGTGVTGELFF.

The rearrangement uses TRBV5-5 and TRBJ2-7, with TRBD2 matching over 11 bases. This CDR3 spans 18 amino acids. Germline assignment: CDR1 SGHKS and CDR2 YYEKEE (reference sequence). The trim removed 0 bases at V and 2 bases at J, leaving 10 bases unmatched. CDR3 bases: TGTGCCAGCAGCTTGGGATGGCTAGCGGGGGGCCAGACCTACGAGCAGTACTTC. It translates to CASSLGWLAGGQTYEQYF.

This clonotype was observed at least ten times. V gene TRBV7-2 combines with J gene TRBJ2-5, with D unclear. This CDR3 is built from 14 residues. Per the germline V gene, CDR1 is SGHTA and CDR2 is FQGNSA. Trimming took off 2 bases at V and 5 bases at J, with 12 bases between the two ends. CDR3 sequence (DNA): TGTGCCAGCAGCTTATATCCCGAGATGGAGACCCAGTACTTC. Protein product: CASSLYPEMETQYF.

This chain links TRBV11-1 with TRBJ1-1; D may be TRBD1 (5 bases). The germline V gene has CDR1 SGHAT and CDR2 FQDESV (reference sequence). This CDR3 comprises 15 residues. V was trimmed by 1 base and J by 5 bases, leaving 14 bases between them. The CDR3 coding sequence is TGTGCCAGCAGCTTAGAAGAGGGGCCCGTAACTGAAGCTTTCTTT. It translates to CASSLEEGPVTEAFF.

Many counts were recorded for this clonotype. The chain employs TRBV2 and TRBJ1-6; D is possibly TRBD1 (6 bases). The length of the CDR3 is 16 residues. V lost 10 bases, J lost 0 bases, and 16 bases lay in between. Germline V CDR1 and CDR2: SNHLY, FYNNEI. CDR3: CATKGGLSSYNSPLHF. CDR3 DNA sequence: TGTGCCACTAAGGGGGGCCTAAGCTCCTATAATTCACCCCTCCACTTT. The entire variable domain, with the rest obtained from reference TRBV2 and TRBJ1-6, is as follows: EPEVTQTPSHQVTQMGQEVILRCVPISNHLYFYWYRQILGQKVEFLVSFYNNEISEKSEIFDDQFSVERPDGSNFTLKIRSTKLEDSAMYFCATKGGLSSYNSPLHFGNGTRLTVT.

In its sample, this clonotype was seen many times. V gene TRBV19 combines with J gene TRBJ2-7, with no clear D. The CDR3 has 13 amino acids. CDR1 is LNHDA and CDR2 is SQIVND in the germline V gene (reference sequence). V shed 4 bases and J shed 0 bases, with 7 bases lying between them. CDR3 bases: TGTGCCAGTAGTAGGTCGGACTCCTACGAGCAGTACTTC. This codes for CASSRSDSYEQYF.

This clonotype was found a few times. The V and J genes are TRBV3-1 and TRBJ1-4; D not certain. CDR3 length: 17 residues. Germline CDR1 LGHDT, CDR2 YNNKEL (reference sequence). The V end lost 4 bases, the J end lost 6 bases, and 21 bases lay between the germline ends. The CDR3 DNA follows: TGTGCCAGCAGCCTAACACCGTTAGGAGTCATTGATGAAAAACTGTTTTTT. Translated, it gives CASSLTPLGVIDEKLFF. Using reference TRBV3-1 and TRBJ1-4 for the parts outside the CDR3, the full variable domain is DTAVSQTPKYLVTQMGNDKSIKCEQNLGHDTMYWYKQDSKKFLKIMFSYNNKELIINETVPNRFSPKSPDKAHLNLHINSLELGDSAVYFCASSLTPLGVIDEKLFFGSGTQLSVL.